This T cell receptor (beta chain) is drawn from a study of T cells after yellow fever vaccination. Across the whole study: When fractions had low cell numbers, they were prepared with SMART-Seq v4 Ultra Low Input.

The J segment lost 4 bases and the V segment lost 1 base, leaving 17 bases of the junction unmatched. The CDR3 length is 19 residues. Germline CDR1 reads DFQATT; CDR2 reads SNEGSKA (reference sequence). Whole-study findings and limits: At 95% to 98% for CD4 and approximately 89% for CD8, most primary-vaccination clones showed up again after the booster. Bulk-population clonotypes that are abundant could appear as contaminants in FACS-sorted repertoires.

TCRdb passed the 5' RACE reads through MiXCR, listing each CDR3 protein once. This sample has about 340,000 distinct CDR3 sequences, with 8.7% found just once. There are a few counts of this clonotype. Its specificity is unknown. The V call is TRBV20-1, the J call TRBJ2-5, with 11 bases that match TRBD2. Sequencing was performed on PBMCs, taken on the day of the first yellow fever vaccination. The sequence was collected from a young man who received the YFV17D yellow fever vaccine. The CDR3 here is CSARGFPASGGLFGETQYF. In DNA, the CDR3 is TGCAGTGCTAGAGGCTTTCCCGCTAGCGGGGGGCTCTTCGGAGAGACCCAGTACTTC.